Listed below are T cell receptor beta chains from one sample, sequenced in a study of robustness of blood B and T cell sequencing. One entry per CDR3 protein results from TCRdb running MiXCR on the PCR reads. The data hold thousands of distinct CDR3 sequences, with approximately 49% observed a single time. Material for sequencing was peripheral blood. The origin of the receptors is a human donor in good health. CDR3s include the opening cysteine and the closing phenylalanine or tryptophan. The D gene is left open where the match is weak.

D gene	V gene	CDR3 protein
-	TRBV29-1	CSVVTIEPGHADTQYF
-	TRBV5-1	CASSPRATNEKLFF
TRBD2	TRBV5-1	CASSSLAARENEQFF
-	TRBV5-6	CASSLSVNNEQFF
-	TRBV27	CASSLSIPGAGQPQHF
TRBD2	TRBV20-1	CSADSSGGASDTQYF
TRBD2	TRBV7-9	CASSLSVGSGEYEQYF
-	TRBV6-1	CASRVGGSGSHSPLHF
-	TRBV29-1	CSVEEGGENEQFF
-	TRBV5-1	CASTDGNEQYF
-	TRBV2	CASSRDTASYEQYF
TRBD1	TRBV19	CASTPTGEDIQYF
-	TRBV29-1	CSVQDRLNTEAFF
-	TRBV7-2	CASSRGTVSYEQYF
-	TRBV5-6	CASSFNSQAKLFF
TRBD1	TRBV10-1	CASSELSGTGKDTQYF
TRBD2	TRBV5-1	CASSFPEAGKETQYF
TRBD1	TRBV11-1	CASSPSGTGGKETQYF
-	TRBV12-3/TRBV12-4	CASSQFQGAFF
-	TRBV20-1	CSARSVADTEAFF
-	TRBV5-1	CASSLVPGSNQPQHF
-	TRBV5-4	CASSLGGGRGEQFF
TRBD1	TRBV29-1	CSGQGPATEAFF